This TCR beta chain emerged from a study of Ad26.COV2.S vaccination and SARS-CoV-2 variants. Here immunoSEQ multiplex PCR was the method, and the copy in TCRdb shows in-frame clones only, minus some. The sample has about 680,000 clones, roughly 90% seen once; the top ten hold about 1.5%. Notes on this clone: Its antigen is not known.

Whole-study findings and limits: Breadth of non-spike TCRs did not differ between vaccinees and placebo recipients.

Treatment: about 20 received Ad26.COV2.S at low or high dose, single or two shots; roughly five received placebo; per-sample allocation not given. Sample collection was performed on day 63 after the first vaccine or placebo injection. The receptor was isolated from a person aged 18-60 years who received the Ad26.COV2.S COVID-19 vaccine or a placebo. Sequences were derived from peripheral blood, sampled in a trial of Ad26.COV2.S vaccine versus placebo.

CDR3 loop: CASSIPTDRELFF. DNA for the CDR3: TGTGCCAGTAGTATCCCCACCGACCGGGAGCTGTTTTTT. The genes are TRBV19 and TRBJ2-2, with no clear D. The germline V gene encodes CDR1 LNHDA and CDR2 SQIVND (reference sequence). The CDR3 runs 13 residues. V shed 3 bases and J shed 9 bases, with 11 bases lying between them.